This is a list of T cell receptor beta chains from one sample in a study of spatial heterogeneity in lung cancer. TCRdb called the 5' RACE reads again in MiXCR, with one record for every CDR3 protein. Among about 110,000 distinct CDR3 sequences listed, 11% were seen once. Sequencing was performed on PBMCs, taken at follow-up. These receptors all come from a female donor with early-stage non-small cell lung cancer. CDR3s include the opening cysteine and the closing phenylalanine or tryptophan. Fields, in order: clone size, V gene, J gene, D gene, CDR3 DNA, CDR3 protein. A D gene is named only where the DNA matches it firmly. Clone size appears in some rows only: once, few, many, or a class for an expanded clone.

few,TRBV19,TRBJ1-2,NA,TGTGCCAGTAGTACCTTTGACGGGTTTTATGGCTACACCTTC,CASSTFDGFYGYTF
many,TRBV10-3,TRBJ2-3,NA,TGTGCCATCAGTGAGCTAAACACAGATACGCAGTATTTT,CAISELNTDTQYF
NA,TRBV18,TRBJ1-1,NA,TGTGCCAGCTCACCGACCAGGGCCGGGTTCACTGAAGCTTTCTTT,CASSPTRAGFTEAFF
few,TRBV10-3,TRBJ2-3,NA,TGTGCCATCAGTGCTGGAACAGATACGCAGTATTTT,CAISAGTDTQYF
NA,TRBV20-1,TRBJ2-1,NA,TGCAGTGCTGTCGGGACTTCCTACAATGAGCAGTTCTTC,CSAVGTSYNEQFF
many,TRBV23-1,TRBJ2-1,TRBD1,TGCGCCAGCAGTCACCCCGTCGTTTCAGGGGGCTCCTACAATGAGCAGTTCTTC,CASSHPVVSGGSYNEQFF
few,TRBV10-3,TRBJ1-6,TRBD1,TGTGCCACCAACCTCTGGGACAGTAATTCACCCCTCCACTTT,CATNLWDSNSPLHF
many,TRBV12-3/TRBV12-4,TRBJ1-6,NA,TGTGCCAGCAGTTTTGCAAGGGCCGGCAATTCACCCCTCCACTTT,CASSFARAGNSPLHF
few,TRBV2,TRBJ2-7,TRBD1,TGTGCCAGCAGGAGACAGGGGAGCTCCTACGAGCAGTACTTC,CASRRQGSSYEQYF
NA,TRBV6-2/TRBV6-3,TRBJ2-4,NA,TGTGCCAGCACCCACCCCGGAGGGACCAAAAACATTCAGTACTTC,CASTHPGGTKNIQYF
few,TRBV2,TRBJ1-5,NA,TGTGCCAGCAAGAAAGGGTCCTCTCAGCCCCAGCATTTT,CASKKGSSQPQHF
few,TRBV7-9,TRBJ1-1,NA,TGTGCCAGCAGCCTGGCGGAGGGATTTAGCACTGAAGCTTTCTTT,CASSLAEGFSTEAFF
many,TRBV3-1,TRBJ1-1,NA,TGTGCCAGCAGCCAAGCCCAAGGTATTGGGAACACTGAAGCTTTCTTT,CASSQAQGIGNTEAFF
many,TRBV9,TRBJ2-7,TRBD2,TGTGCCAGCAGCGTAGGGGTTAGCGGGACCATCTACGAGCAGTACTTC,CASSVGVSGTIYEQYF
few,TRBV7-8,TRBJ2-5,NA,TGTGCCAGCAGCTTAGTAACAGGGTTCCAAGAGACCCAGTACTTC,CASSLVTGFQETQYF
many,TRBV12-3/TRBV12-4,TRBJ1-1,NA,TGTGCCAGCAGAGAAGACAGAGCCTCTATGAACACTGAAGCTTTCTTT,CASREDRASMNTEAFF
few,TRBV28,TRBJ2-3,NA,TGTGCCAGCAGTCCGGGACACTTATCCACAGATACGCAGTATTTT,CASSPGHLSTDTQYF
few,TRBV28,TRBJ2-1,TRBD2,TGTGCCAGCAGTTCCGGACTAGCAGGAAGTGAGCAGTTCTTC,CASSSGLAGSEQFF
NA,TRBV7-2,TRBJ2-1,NA,TGTGCCAGCAGCTTATGGGCAGATTACAATGAGCAGTTCTTC,CASSLWADYNEQFF
many,TRBV19,TRBJ2-3,NA,TGTGCCAGTAGCCTTGGACTAACTAGTTTCCCAGATACGCAGTATTTT,CASSLGLTSFPDTQYF
many,TRBV24-1,TRBJ1-2,NA,TGTGCCACCAGTGATTTTCAGAACTATGGCTACACCTTC,CATSDFQNYGYTF
few,TRBV6-6,TRBJ1-5,NA,TGTGCCAGCACCCTACCCGGGGATCAGCCCCAGCATTTT,CASTLPGDQPQHF
NA,TRBV7-2,TRBJ2-5,TRBD2,TGTGCCAGCAGCCTTAGCGGGATTGGGGAGACCCAGTACTTC,CASSLSGIGETQYF
many,TRBV19,TRBJ2-1,NA,TGTGCCAGTTGCCAGCAAGCGCACAATGAGCAGTTCTTC,CASCQQAHNEQFF
many,TRBV20-1,TRBJ1-1,NA,TGCAGTGCTAGAGATCAGACAGGCAACACTGAAGCTTTCTTT,CSARDQTGNTEAFF
few,TRBV7-7,TRBJ2-1,NA,TGTGCCAGCAGCTTAGACAGGTACAATGAGCAGTTCTTC,CASSLDRYNEQFF
few,TRBV20-1,TRBJ1-6,NA,TGCAGTGCCCTGACTGACGGGGCCTCACTCCTCCACTTT,CSALTDGASLLHF
few,TRBV20-1,TRBJ2-2,TRBD2,TGCAGTGCTAGACCTGGGACTAGCGGGAACGGGGAGCTGTTTTTT,CSARPGTSGNGELFF
NA,TRBV28,TRBJ1-2,NA,TGTGCCAGCAGTTTTCAGGGAGGGTTTGGTAATGGCTACACCTTC,CASSFQGGFGNGYTF
NA,TRBV20-1,TRBJ2-5,NA,TGCAGTGCTAGAGATTCCCACTTGGAGACCCAGTACTTC,CSARDSHLETQYF
NA,TRBV18,TRBJ1-5,NA,TGTGCCAGCTCACCAGAGGTGGAGAGCAATCAGCCCCAGCATTTT,CASSPEVESNQPQHF
NA,TRBV27,TRBJ2-2,NA,TGTGCCAGCAGCTCCCAGGGACTCCCCCAAGCCGGGGAGCTGTTTTTT,CASSSQGLPQAGELFF